This T cell receptor (beta chain) came from a study of blood T cell repertoires in COVID-19 (dated by TCRdb to the early 2020s). Concerning the study at large: Samples covering the acute and convalescent phases of COVID-19 were provided by collaborators in the United States, Italy and Spain. The material from the prospective study consisted of cDNA or gDNA derived from T cells, B-cell-depleted T cells, or PBMCs. Subjects who had been exposed to COVID-19, were actively infected with it, or had recovered from it provided the deeply sampled blood TCRbeta repertoires that made up the dataset. The samples were drawn from the first 160 participants of the ongoing ImmuneRACE study and from under 1,500 subjects provided by 6 global collaborators. The repertoires were released in a freely available public database meant as a resource for research on the immune response to SARS-CoV-2. HLA class I and class II types, where available, came from metadata supplied by the sample provider rather than from assay-based typing. Sample metadata almost always included a de-identified subject ID, COVID-19 status, age in years and sex. The paper as a whole reports these results and caveats: The amount of clinical and demographic metadata varied by source and participant and was provided uncurated.

TCRbeta CDR3 regions were amplified from genomic DNA by means of the immunoSEQ Assay, a bias-controlled multiplex PCR. On the study's bioinformatics: The number of nucleated cells in each sample was estimated by amplification of reference gene primers within the assay. To quantify the absolute abundance of each unique TCRbeta CDR3 rearrangement, sequence reads were collapsed and filtered. For each sample, productive Simpson clonality was calculated as the square root of Simpson's diversity index across productive rearrangements. This immuneACCESS table, as held by TCRdb, lists in-frame sequences with V and J called but not all clones. Of the missing ones, under half trace to an unresolved V gene in checked studies; the others have no known cause. V and J calls and clone size are given by that table; D and trimming were obtained from the DNA. Within this sample are about 170,000 clones, with about 82% of them counted one time only. Of the sample, roughly 7% is held by the ten largest clones.

From a lookup of the germline V gene, CDR1 and CDR2 are SGHVS and FQNEAQ. V is cut by 5 bases and J by 4 bases, and the space between the germline ends is 22 bases. There are 17 amino acids in the CDR3, from cysteine to phenylalanine inclusive. Kept here is only the CDR3 DNA, which spans 51 bases and is read in frame from base 1. Each collaborating institution followed its own protocols to collect whole blood in K2EDTA tubes. For TCRbeta analysis, collaborators shipped samples in one of three forms: frozen whole blood, isolated PBMCs, or DNA extracted from either of those sample types. About this clone: It has no known antigen specificity. No much larger clonotype is one base removed from it; base qualities were not supplied.

Input material: peripheral blood. This chain is built from TRBV7-8 and TRBJ2-3; the D gene is perhaps TRBD2, on 7 matching bases. The sequence derives from a man aged 50-60 years with active or convalescent COVID-19. The DNA sequence follows: TGTGCCAGCAGCCCATCTCGGTGGGGGGGCAGGGCAGATACGCAGTATTTT. It encodes CASSPSRWGGRADTQYF.